The TCR beta chain under discussion was sequenced for a study of control samples from healthy donors and cancer patients. The CDR3 loop spans 15 amino acids. Germline values: CDR1 MGHRA, CDR2 YSYEKL. V shed 0 bases, J shed 9 bases, and the junction held 7 bases outside the gene matches. Profiled with immunoSEQ multiplex PCR; TCRdb holds only in-frame clones, not every one. The top ten hold 1.1% to 1.5% of the sample, which has around 170,000 clones, roughly nine tenths seen once. The rearrangement joins TRBV4-1 to TRBJ2-1; 8 nucleotides line up with TRBD2. The sequence derives from a man aged 25-45 years in good health. The sequenced sample consisted of blood. The CDR3 here is CASSQDPGLAGEQFF. In DNA, the CDR3 is TGCGCCAGCAGCCAAGATCCCGGACTAGCCGGTGAGCAGTTCTTC.